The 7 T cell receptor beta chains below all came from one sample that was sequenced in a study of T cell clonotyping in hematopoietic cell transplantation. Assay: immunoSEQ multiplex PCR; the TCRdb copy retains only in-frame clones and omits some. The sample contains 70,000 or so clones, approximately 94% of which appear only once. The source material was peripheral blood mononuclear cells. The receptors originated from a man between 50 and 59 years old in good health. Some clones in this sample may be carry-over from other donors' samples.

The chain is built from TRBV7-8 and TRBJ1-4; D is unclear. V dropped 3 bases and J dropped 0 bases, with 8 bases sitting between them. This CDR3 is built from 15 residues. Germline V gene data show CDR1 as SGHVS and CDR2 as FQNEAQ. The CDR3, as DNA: TGTGCCAGCAGCTTGTGGAGATCAACTAATGAAAAACTGTTTTTT. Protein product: CASSLWRSTNEKLFF.

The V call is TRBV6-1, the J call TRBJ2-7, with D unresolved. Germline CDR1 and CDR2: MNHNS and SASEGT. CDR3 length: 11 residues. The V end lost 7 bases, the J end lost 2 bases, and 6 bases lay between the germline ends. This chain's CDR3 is CASTRTYEQYF. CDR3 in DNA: TGTGCCAGCACCAGGACCTACGAGCAGTACTTC.

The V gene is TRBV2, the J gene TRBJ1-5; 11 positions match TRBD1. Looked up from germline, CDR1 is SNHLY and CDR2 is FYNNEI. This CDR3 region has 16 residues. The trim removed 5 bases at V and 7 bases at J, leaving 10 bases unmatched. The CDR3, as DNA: TGTGCCAGCAGTCTCCAAGGGACAGGGGGTGGCCAGCCCCAGCATTTT. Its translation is CASSLQGTGGGQPQHF.

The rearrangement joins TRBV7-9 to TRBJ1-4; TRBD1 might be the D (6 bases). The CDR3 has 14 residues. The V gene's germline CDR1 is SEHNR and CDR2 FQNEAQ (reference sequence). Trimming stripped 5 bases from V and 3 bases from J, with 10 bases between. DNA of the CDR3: TGTGCCAGCAGCCACGACAGGCCTAATGAAAAACTGTTTTTT. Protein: CASSHDRPNEKLFF.

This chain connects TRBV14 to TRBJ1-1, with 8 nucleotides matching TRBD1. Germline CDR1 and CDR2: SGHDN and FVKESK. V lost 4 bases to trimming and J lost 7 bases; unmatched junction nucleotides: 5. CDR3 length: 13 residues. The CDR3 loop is CASSPGQVNEAFF. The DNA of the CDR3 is TGTGCCAGCAGCCCGGGACAGGTGAATGAAGCTTTCTTT.

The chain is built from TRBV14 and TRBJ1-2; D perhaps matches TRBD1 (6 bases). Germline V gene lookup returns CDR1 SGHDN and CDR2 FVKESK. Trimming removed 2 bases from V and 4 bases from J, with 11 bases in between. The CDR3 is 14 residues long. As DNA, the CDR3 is TGTGCCAGCAGCCAACAACAGGGACCCTATGGCTACACCTTC. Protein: CASSQQQGPYGYTF.

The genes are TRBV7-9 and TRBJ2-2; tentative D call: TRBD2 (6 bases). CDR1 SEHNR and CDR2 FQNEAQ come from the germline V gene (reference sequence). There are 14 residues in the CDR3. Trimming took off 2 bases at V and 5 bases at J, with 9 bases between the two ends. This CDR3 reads CASSLIGTTGELFF. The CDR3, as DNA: TGTGCCAGCAGCTTAATCGGGACTACCGGGGAGCTGTTTTTT.